These T cell receptor beta chains were read from a single sample in a study of control samples from healthy donors and cancer patients. Method: immunoSEQ multiplex PCR; TCRdb's copy keeps in-frame clones and lacks some. In the table there are approximately 150,000 clones, approximately 86% of which are singletons. The specimen sequenced was blood. Receptors were obtained from a man aged 18 to 29 in good health. The CDR3 runs from the conserved cysteine through the conserved F or W. A D gene is named only where the DNA matches it firmly. Clone size is stated in some rows and not others, as once, few, many or a class when expanded.

abundance,d_gene,v_gene,j_gene,CDR3nt,CDR3aa
NA,TRBD1,TRBV6-6,TRBJ1-5,TGTGCCAGCAGTTACGGGGGGACAGGGGACTCTGGGCCCCAGCATTTT,CASSYGGTGDSGPQHF
few,TRBD1,TRBV3-1/TRBV3-2,TRBJ2-7,TGTGCCAGCAGCCCGCGTGAGGACAGGGAATACGAGCAGTACTTC,CASSPREDREYEQYF
NA,TRBD2,TRBV6-4,TRBJ2-1,TGTGCCAGCAGTGACTCATTAGGCGGGGGGGCAGACAATGAGCAGTTCTTC,CASSDSLGGGADNEQFF
NA,NA,TRBV2,TRBJ2-7,TGTGCCAGCAAGGGAGACACTCGGGCCGACGAGCAGTACTTC,CASKGDTRADEQYF
NA,TRBD1,TRBV5-6,TRBJ1-2,TGTGCCAGCAGCCAGGGGGGAGCGAACTATGGCTACACCTTC,CASSQGGANYGYTF
NA,NA,TRBV6-5,TRBJ1-2,TGTGCCTGCCGGGGCAGGGCCCCTAACTATGGCTACACCTTC,CACRGRAPNYGYTF
NA,NA,TRBV19,TRBJ2-1,TGTGCCAGTAGTACCCCTCCGAGGGCGATCCCAAATGAGCAGTTCTTC,CASSTPPRAIPNEQFF
NA,TRBD2,TRBV19,TRBJ2-1,TGTGCCAGTAGATCTCCTCGCAGCGGGGGGTCCTACAATGAGCAGTTCTTC,CASRSPRSGGSYNEQFF
NA,TRBD2,TRBV6-4,TRBJ2-5,TGTGCCAGCAGTGGACTAGCGGGGGCGCTTGGGGAGACCCAGTACTTC,CASSGLAGALGETQYF
NA,TRBD2,TRBV11-3,TRBJ2-7,TGTGCCAGCAGCTCGGGGATAGCGGGGGCCTACGAGCAGTACTTC,CASSSGIAGAYEQYF
NA,NA,TRBV27,TRBJ1-6,TGTGCCAGCAGTCCTAACCAAAACGGGAATTCACCCCTCCACTTT,CASSPNQNGNSPLHF
NA,TRBD2,TRBV6-2/TRBV6-3,TRBJ2-7,TGTGCCAGCAGTTACTCGACTAGCGGACTATACGAGCAGTACTTC,CASSYSTSGLYEQYF
NA,NA,TRBV7-2,TRBJ1-5,TGTGCCAGCAGCTTTGGAGGGAGTCAGCCCCAGCATTTT,CASSFGGSQPQHF
NA,NA,TRBV4-3,TRBJ1-6,TGCGCCAGCAGCCAGAGTTCTTCCTATAATTCACCCCTCCACTTT,CASSQSSSYNSPLHF
NA,NA,TRBV28,TRBJ1-2,TGTGCCAGCAGTTGGGCCGTTGGCGGCTATGGCTACACCTTC,CASSWAVGGYGYTF
NA,NA,TRBV7-9,TRBJ2-7,TGTGCCAGCAGCCTCTTCGAGGGCTCTTACGAGCAGTACTTC,CASSLFEGSYEQYF
once,TRBD1,TRBV20-1,TRBJ1-1,TGCAGTGCCAGTGACAGGGACACTGAAGCTTTCTTT,CSASDRDTEAFF
NA,NA,TRBV27,TRBJ2-3,TGTGCCAGCAGCCCACCTAGCACAGATACGCAGTATTTT,CASSPPSTDTQYF
NA,TRBD2,TRBV6-2/TRBV6-3,TRBJ2-7,TGTGCCAGCAGTCGGGGGGGCCGGGAAGTAGAGCAGTACTTC,CASSRGGREVEQYF
NA,NA,TRBV6-5,TRBJ2-2,TGTGCCAGCAGCAGAGAGAACACCGGGGAGCTGTTTTTT,CASSRENTGELFF
NA,TRBD1,TRBV28,TRBJ1-3,TGTGCCAGCATCTCAGGGGGTTCTGGAAACACCATATATTTT,CASISGGSGNTIYF
NA,TRBD2,TRBV28,TRBJ2-7,TGTGCCAGCAGTTTCAATGCAGCGGGGGCCCGATACGAGCAGTACTTC,CASSFNAAGARYEQYF
NA,NA,TRBV9,TRBJ2-2,TGTGCCAGCAGCGTAGCACAGGGTAGCACCGGGGAGCTGTTTTTT,CASSVAQGSTGELFF
NA,TRBD1,TRBV29-1,TRBJ2-7,TGCAGCGTGGGGGACAGCCGTTCGAAGCAGTACTTC,CSVGDSRSKQYF
NA,NA,TRBV3-1/TRBV3-2,TRBJ1-2,TGTGCCAGCAGCCGGGACTATGGCTACACCTTC,CASSRDYGYTF
NA,TRBD1,TRBV2,TRBJ2-5,TGTGCCGCCAGGGACAGGGGGCAGGAGACCCAGTACTTC,CAARDRGQETQYF
NA,NA,TRBV7-8,TRBJ2-3,TGTGCCAGCAGCCCACGCGGGACCGAGGATCGGTATTTT,CASSPRGTEDRYF
NA,TRBD2,TRBV3-1/TRBV3-2,TRBJ2-3,TGTGCCAGCAGCCATTCTACTAGCGGGGTCATCACAGATACGCAGTATTTT,CASSHSTSGVITDTQYF
NA,TRBD2,TRBV7-6,TRBJ2-1,TGTGCCAGCAGCTCTAGTAGACTAGCGGGGGGGCAGGAGCAGTTCTTC,CASSSSRLAGGQEQFF
NA,NA,TRBV2,TRBJ2-1,TGTGCCAGCAGTGGGGCTAGCGTGGGATTCAATGAGCAGTTCTTC,CASSGASVGFNEQFF
NA,NA,TRBV7-2,TRBJ1-3,TGTGCCAGCAGCTTAGCGAGAGCCTCTTCTGGAAACACCATATATTTT,CASSLARASSGNTIYF